The 30 T cell receptor beta chains reported below all come from one sample, sequenced in a study of breast tumors, draining lymph nodes, adjacent tissues. Axillary draining lymph nodes of breast cancer patients supplied the node samples. MiXCR, run by TCRdb on the multiplex PCR reads, gives a single entry per CDR3 protein. The sample lists around 150,000 distinct CDR3 sequences; approximately 32% were seen once. The specimen sequenced was axillary lymph node tissue. The source is a female donor with breast cancer. Some clones in this sample may be carry-over from other donors' samples.

As regards this clonotype: This may stem from a read error, because a much larger clone lies one nucleotide away. This sequence joins TRBV5-5 and TRBJ2-2; no firm D call. This CDR3 has 15 amino acids. Germline V CDR1 and CDR2: SGHKS, YYEKEE (reference sequence). Trimming shortened V by 0 bases and J by 4 bases, and 10 bases separated the two germline ends. DNA of the CDR3: TGTGCCAGCAGCTTGGGGGCCAGTTGCACCGGGGAGCTGTTTTTT. This gives the protein CASSLGASCTGELFF. Filled out from reference TRBV5-5 and TRBJ2-2, the complete variable domain reads DAGVTQSPTHLIKTRGQQVTLRCSPISGHKSVSWYQQVLGQGPQFIFQYYEKEERGRGNFPDRFSARQFPNYSSELNVNALLLGDSALYLCASSLGASCTGELFFGEGSRLTVL.

This clonotype appeared many times. The chain joins TRBV7-2 to TRBJ2-2, with TRBD1 matching 8 bases. The CDR3 covers 15 residues. V shed 4 bases and J 5 bases; nucleotides not matched to a gene: 6. The germline gives CDR1 SGHTA, CDR2 FQGNSA. CDR3 coding DNA: TGTGCCAGCAGCTCCAGGGGGCGGGAAACCGGGGAGCTGTTTTTT. It specifies CASSSRGRETGELFF.

This clonotype was seen ten or more times. The V gene is TRBV7-2, the J gene TRBJ1-6; unclear D gene. The V gene's germline CDR1 is SGHTA and CDR2 FQGNSA. The germline V and J ends were trimmed by 1 base and 7 bases, with 8 bases remaining between them. This CDR3 spans 14 amino acids. Here the CDR3 DNA reads TGTGCCAGCAGCTTAGGGGCCCTAAATTCACCCCTCCACTTT. Its translation: CASSLGALNSPLHF.

On this clonotype: The junction departs from the called germline gene at one end, perhaps through a read error. The V and J genes are TRBV2 and TRBJ1-3; D is uncertain. CDR1 and CDR2 (germline): SNHLY, FYNNEI. The CDR3 length is 14 residues. DNA for the CDR3: TGTGCCAGCAGCTACACCCTCTCTGGAAACACCGTATATTTT. It codes for CASSYTLSGNTVYF.

On this clonotype: Since a much larger clone is just one base distant, this may be a read error. The V and J genes are TRBV20-1 and TRBJ2-2, with 8 bases fitting TRBD1. CDR1 and CDR2 (germline): DFQATT, SNEGSKA (reference sequence). This CDR3 is 14 amino acids long. CDR3 sequence: CSAREPGGPGELLF. The DNA for the CDR3 is TGCAGTGCTAGAGAGCCAGGGGGCCCCGGGGAGCTGCTTTTT.

This clonotype was seen at least ten times. The rearrangement uses TRBV7-9 and TRBJ1-6, with TRBD1 matching over 7 bases. The CDR3 length is 15 residues. In germline, CDR1 is SEHNR, CDR2 FQNEAQ (reference sequence). Trimming at V came to 5 bases and at J to 9 bases, leaving 10 bases not matched to a gene. CDR3 nucleotide sequence: TGTGCCAGCAGCCCTTGGGACAGTCAGGCTTCACCCCTCCACTTT. Residues: CASSPWDSQASPLHF.

This chain connects TRBV7-2 to TRBJ1-4; D not resolved. CDR3 length: 12 residues. The germline V and J ends were trimmed by 1 base and 7 bases, with 4 bases remaining between them. Germline V CDR1 and CDR2: SGHTA, FQGNSA. CDR3 sequence: CASSLGGEKLFF. The CDR3 nucleotides are TGTGCCAGCAGCTTAGGGGGTGAAAAACTGTTTTTT.

This clonotype was counted many times. The CDR3: CSARGPAAYNEQFF. CDR3 nucleotides: TGCAGTGCTAGGGGTCCGGCGGCCTACAATGAGCAGTTCTTC. The chain uses TRBV20-1 and TRBJ2-1; D is unclear. CDR3 length equals 14 residues. Germline-derived CDR1 and CDR2 are DFQATT and SNEGSKA (reference sequence). V was shortened by 3 bases and J by 2 bases, with 11 bases between the two germline ends.

This clonotype has at least ten counts. This chain connects TRBV4-1 to TRBJ1-2; D remains ambiguous. This CDR3 is 17 amino acids long. V lost 0 bases and J 5 bases, leaving 19 bases between the germline ends. Germline values: CDR1 MGHRA, CDR2 YSYEKL. The CDR3 sequence is CASSQDGVSADRYGYTF. CDR3 in DNA: TGCGCCAGCAGCCAAGATGGGGTATCAGCAGACCGATATGGCTACACCTTC.

This clonotype was recorded at least ten times. V is TRBV20-1 and J is TRBJ2-1, with TRBD1 as a possible D gene (5 bases). The V gene lost 0 bases and the J gene lost 6 bases, with 9 bases spanning the gap. The germline V gene has CDR1 DFQATT and CDR2 SNEGSKA (reference sequence). The CDR3 sequence is 13 residues long. The CDR3 loop is CSAREGQSNEQFF. CDR3 coding DNA: TGCAGTGCTAGAGAAGGACAATCCAATGAGCAGTTCTTC.

This clonotype occurred many times. The genes are TRBV5-5 and TRBJ2-1, with D possibly matching TRBD1 (5 bases). Per the germline V gene, CDR1 is SGHKS and CDR2 is YYEKEE (reference sequence). The ends were cut back, 6 bases at V and 5 bases at J, with 18 bases in the middle. The CDR3 runs 15 residues. The CDR3 region is CASTLYLTANNEQFF. The CDR3 DNA sequence: TGTGCCAGCACCCTATACCTGACAGCCAACAATGAGCAGTTCTTC.

In its sample, this clonotype was seen many times. The genes are TRBV4-2 and TRBJ1-6, with D possibly matching TRBD1 (6 bases). The germline V gene encodes CDR1 LGHNA and CDR2 YNFKEQ. The CDR3 has 16 amino acids. V was pared by 1 base and J by 6 bases, with 13 bases between. CDR3 nucleotide sequence: TGTGCCAGCAGCCAAGGGGGGCGTTCGGTTAATTCACCCCTCCACTTT. Translating gives CASSQGGRSVNSPLHF.

This clonotype was counted a few times. As DNA, the CDR3 is TGTGCCAGCAGTTTTCATACAGGGGGCGTTGGGGCCAACGTCCTGACTTTC. It encodes CASSFHTGGVGANVLTF. The chain uses TRBV27 and TRBJ2-6; 9 bases align to TRBD1. After removal of 3 bases from V and 3 bases from J, the junction contained 6 bases not matched to a gene. The CDR3 is 17 residues long. Germline loops: CDR1 MNHEY, CDR2 SMNVEV (reference sequence).

CDR3 DNA sequence: TGTGCCAGCAGTTTAGTCCGGACTGGGGAGCAGTACGTC. Protein: CASSLVRTGEQYV. V gene TRBV12-3 or TRBV12-4 combines with J gene TRBJ2-7; tentative D call: TRBD2 (5 bases). The V and J ends lost 1 base and 7 bases respectively, with 11 bases between them. The CDR3 has 13 amino acids.

Details on this clonotype: The final CDR3 position lacks the conserved phenylalanine or tryptophan, pointing to a likely read error. The DNA is omitted, as the CDR3 cannot be located on it reliably, and the CDR3 follows TCRdb's listing. The chain links TRBV6-5 to TRBJ1-4; TRBD1 is the table's D call, not checked against the DNA. Germline values: CDR1 MNHEY, CDR2 SVGAGI. Inclusive of both ends, the CDR3 amounts to 11 amino acids. CDR3 residues: CASSYSGAGVY.

This clonotype was seen many times. The chain is built from TRBV4-1 and TRBJ1-5; D perhaps matches TRBD1 (6 bases). The V end lost 1 base, the J end lost 0 bases, and 13 bases lay between the germline ends. The CDR3 is 17 residues long. Per germline, CDR1 MGHRA and CDR2 YSYEKL. The CDR3 reads CASSQGTAPYSNQPQHF. In DNA form, the CDR3 reads TGCGCCAGCAGCCAAGGGACAGCGCCATATAGCAATCAGCCCCAGCATTTT.

The chain employs TRBV25-1 and TRBJ2-7, with 10 bases lining up with TRBD2. Trimming at V came to 5 bases and at J to 2 bases, leaving 18 bases not matched to a gene. CDR3 size: 19 residues. Looked up from germline, CDR1 is MGHDK and CDR2 is SYGVNS. The CDR3 nucleotides read TGTGCCAGCAGTAGGTCCGGGACAGTCGGAGCGGGGGGGCCCTACGAGCAGTACTTC. Protein: CASSRSGTVGAGGPYEQYF.

The chain recombines TRBV10-3 with TRBJ2-7; D perhaps matches TRBD1 (6 bases). The CDR3 covers 14 residues. V gave up 6 bases and J gave up 0 bases, with 12 bases separating them. Germline V lookup: CDR1 ENHRY, CDR2 SYGVKD. CDR3 protein: CAISLQGNSYEQYF. For the CDR3, the DNA is TGTGCCATCAGCCTACAGGGCAACTCCTACGAGCAGTACTTC.

With respect to this clonotype: This may be a read error: a much more frequent sequence differs by one nucleotide. The V gene is TRBV6-2 or TRBV6-3, the J gene TRBJ1-6; D gene uncertain. This CDR3 contains 11 residues. Looked up from germline, CDR1 is MNHEY and CDR2 is SVGEGT. V was cut by 7 bases and J by 11 bases, with 9 bases left in between. CDR3 sequence (DNA): TGTGCCAGCACTCACCCACCACCCCTCCACTTT. Encoded protein: CASTHPPPLHF.

V gene TRBV2 combines with J gene TRBJ2-5; TRBD2 aligns across 11 bases. CDR1 is SNHLY, CDR2 FYNNEI, per germline. This CDR3 contains 20 residues. V shed 5 bases, J shed 0 bases, and the junction held 17 bases outside the gene matches. DNA for the CDR3: TGTGCCAGCAGTTTTAGCGGGGGGGCTAACGGGGGCCGTGACCAAGAGACCCAGTACTTC. It yields the protein CASSFSGGANGGRDQETQYF.

As concerns this clonotype: At one boundary the junction diverges from the germline segment, which might be a read error. The J gene is TRBJ2-1, the V gene TRBV6-6, with D perhaps matching TRBD2 (6 bases). CDR1 and CDR2 (germline): MNHNY, SVGAGI (reference sequence). The CDR3 loop spans 15 amino acids. This CDR3 is CASSHSRGSSDERFF. DNA of the CDR3: TGTGCCAGCAGTCACTCGAGAGGGTCTAGCGATGAGCGGTTCTTC.

V and J are TRBV5-8 and TRBJ2-5; 11 bases match TRBD2. CDR3 length: 16 residues. The V gene's germline CDR1 is SGHTS and CDR2 YDEGEE. J gave up 2 bases and V 5 bases, and 8 bases lay outside the gene matches. The CDR3 region has the DNA TGTGCCAGCAGTCACGACACTAGCGGGGGACAAGAGACCCAGTACTTC. It encodes CASSHDTSGGQETQYF.

In this sample, this clonotype turned up a few times. This could be a read error, since a much larger clone is one nucleotide away. The chain employs TRBV5-6 and TRBJ2-7; no firm D call. V lost 0 bases, J lost 4 bases, and 14 bases lay in between. The CDR3 extends over 15 amino acids. Per germline, CDR1 SGHDT and CDR2 YYEEEE. CDR3 nucleotides: TGTGCCAGCAGCTTGGCGATGGCACGCCCGTACGAGCAGTACTTC. It yields the protein CASSLAMARPYEQYF.

The V call is TRBV20-1, the J call TRBJ2-1; 7 nucleotides line up with TRBD1. Germline V gene data show CDR1 as DFQATT and CDR2 as SNEGSKA (reference sequence). V gave up 0 bases and J gave up 9 bases; unmatched junction bases: 20. The CDR3 is 18 residues long. CDR3 sequence: CSARDSAGAQGWTTEQFF. In DNA, the CDR3 is TGCAGTGCTAGAGATTCAGCTGGGGCACAGGGGTGGACGACTGAGCAGTTCTTC.

This clonotype was recorded at least ten times. This chain connects TRBV28 to TRBJ1-5; the D gene is possibly TRBD1 (5 bases). With 7 bases removed from V and 3 bases from J, the gap between germline ends came to 16 bases. The CDR3 totals 15 residues. CDR1 and CDR2 (germline): MDHEN, SYDVKM. The CDR3 sequence is CASTKGRRLNQPQHF. CDR3 sequence (DNA): TGTGCCAGCACCAAGGGACGTCGACTCAATCAGCCCCAGCATTTT.

This clonotype occurred many times. The chain recombines TRBV20-1 with TRBJ1-2, with a possible D match to TRBD1 (5 bases). V was cut by 4 bases and J by 4 bases, with 16 bases left in between. Germline V gives CDR1 DFQATT, CDR2 SNEGSKA (reference sequence). This CDR3 region has 14 residues. This chain's CDR3 is CSAKLQGFSYGYTF. Written as DNA, the CDR3 is TGCAGTGCTAAGCTCCAGGGATTCTCCTATGGCTACACCTTC.

The chain links TRBV4-2 to TRBJ1-1; possibly TRBD1 for D (5 bases). CDR1 and CDR2 from the germline V gene are LGHNA and YNFKEQ. V was shortened by 0 bases and J by 9 bases, with 14 bases between the two germline ends. This CDR3 is 14 amino acids long. CDR3 in amino acids: CASSQDMVGAKAFF. CDR3 bases: TGTGCCAGCAGCCAAGATATGGTTGGGGCCAAAGCTTTCTTT.

There are many counts of this clonotype. V and J are TRBV29-1 and TRBJ2-3; 9 bases align to TRBD1. CDR3 length: 14 residues. Per germline, CDR1 SQVTM and CDR2 ANQGSEA. Trimming took 3 bases from V and 7 from J; bases not matched to a gene: 8. Here the CDR3 reads CSVEGQGDTHTQYF. CDR3 nucleotides: TGCAGCGTTGAGGGACAGGGCGACACGCATACGCAGTATTTT.

This clonotype was recorded at least ten times. J is TRBJ2-7 and V is TRBV7-9, with 8 bases lining up with TRBD1. The CDR3 is 14 amino acids. CDR1 SEHNR and CDR2 FQNEAQ come from the germline V gene (reference sequence). V was pared by 1 base and J by 5 bases, with 4 bases of the junction left unmatched. CDR3 region: CASSLGTGFNEQYF. The CDR3 region has the DNA TGTGCCAGCAGCTTAGGGACAGGGTTCAACGAGCAGTACTTC.

This sequence joins TRBV5-5 and TRBJ2-2; unclear D gene. V lost 1 base and J 7 bases, leaving 8 bases between the germline ends. This CDR3 has 13 amino acids. Germline V gives CDR1 SGHKS, CDR2 YYEKEE (reference sequence). CDR3 sequence (DNA): TGTGCCAGCAGCTTGTCGGATTACGGGGAGCTGTTTTTT. Amino acid sequence: CASSLSDYGELFF.